This T cell receptor (beta chain) was captured in a study of beta chain features in type 1 diabetes. The V gene's germline CDR1 is SGDLS and CDR2 YYNGEE. J was trimmed by 4 bases and V by 2 bases; bases with no gene match: 6. There are 15 residues in the CDR3. Expressed TCRB transcripts were sequenced because the isolated RNA had all been reverse transcribed beforehand. TCRdb's table, derived via immunoSEQ multiplex PCR, lists solely in-frame clones and lacks some. Here the sample spans 600,000 to 650,000 clones, 15% to 17% being singletons. The origin of this receptor is a man aged 18 to 29 in good health. Sequencing was carried out using naive CD4+ T cells from blood. The chain carries TRBV9 and TRBJ2-5; TRBD1 matches 9 bases. The CDR3 sequence: CASSVSGQGLETQYF. The CDR3 DNA is TGTGCCAGCAGCGTTTCTGGACAGGGGCTAGAGACCCAGTACTTC.